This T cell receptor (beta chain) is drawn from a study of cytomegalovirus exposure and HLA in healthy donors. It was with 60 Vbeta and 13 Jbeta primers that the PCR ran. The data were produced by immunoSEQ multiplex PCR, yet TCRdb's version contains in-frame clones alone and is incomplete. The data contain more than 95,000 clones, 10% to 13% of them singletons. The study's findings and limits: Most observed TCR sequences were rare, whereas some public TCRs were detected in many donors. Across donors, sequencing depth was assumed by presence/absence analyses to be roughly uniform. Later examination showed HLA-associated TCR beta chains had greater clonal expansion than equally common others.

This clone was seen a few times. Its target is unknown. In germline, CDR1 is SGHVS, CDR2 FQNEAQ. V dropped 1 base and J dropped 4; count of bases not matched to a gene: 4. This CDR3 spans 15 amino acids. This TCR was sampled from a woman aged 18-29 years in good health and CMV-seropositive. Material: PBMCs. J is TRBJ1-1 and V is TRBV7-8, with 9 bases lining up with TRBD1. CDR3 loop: CASSLVDRGGTEAFF. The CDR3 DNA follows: TGTGCCAGCAGCTTAGTGGACAGGGGTGGCACTGAAGCTTTCTTT. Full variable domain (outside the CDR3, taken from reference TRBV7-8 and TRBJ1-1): GAGVSQSPRYKVAKRGQDVALRCDPISGHVSLFWYQQALGQGPEFLTYFQNEAQLDKSGLPSDRFFAERPEGSVSTLKIQRTQQEDSAVYLCASSLVDRGGTEAFFGQGTRLTVV.